This T cell receptor (beta chain) was identified during a study of CD8+CD57+ T cells in acquired aplastic anemia. Whole-study context: When averaged, DNA from sorted CD4+ and CD8+ cells came to approximately 3 ug. General study findings and limits: Over 25 shared CD8+ CDR3s appeared highly expressed within patients' immunodominant clones.

Investigators profiled TCR beta VDJ and CDR3 from genomic DNA template. TCRdb processed the reads anew with MiXCR; each CDR3 protein has one entry. The sample has around 140,000 distinct CDR3 sequences; around two fifths are singletons. Notes on this clonotype: Its specificity is not known.

This sequence originates from a human donor in good health, serving as a control. Sequenced material: sorted CD4+, CD8+, or CD8+CD57+ T cells (not recorded which) from PBMCs.

CDR3 sequence (DNA): TGTGCCAGTAGTATCACGGGGGGCCAGCCCCAGTACTTC. Protein: CASSITGGQPQYF. The chain recombines TRBV19 with TRBJ2-5; the D gene is possibly TRBD2 (7 bases). CDR3 length equals 13 residues. Germline V gene sequence: CDR1 LNHDA, CDR2 SQIVND (reference sequence). V lost 3 bases and J 9 bases, leaving 14 bases between the germline ends.